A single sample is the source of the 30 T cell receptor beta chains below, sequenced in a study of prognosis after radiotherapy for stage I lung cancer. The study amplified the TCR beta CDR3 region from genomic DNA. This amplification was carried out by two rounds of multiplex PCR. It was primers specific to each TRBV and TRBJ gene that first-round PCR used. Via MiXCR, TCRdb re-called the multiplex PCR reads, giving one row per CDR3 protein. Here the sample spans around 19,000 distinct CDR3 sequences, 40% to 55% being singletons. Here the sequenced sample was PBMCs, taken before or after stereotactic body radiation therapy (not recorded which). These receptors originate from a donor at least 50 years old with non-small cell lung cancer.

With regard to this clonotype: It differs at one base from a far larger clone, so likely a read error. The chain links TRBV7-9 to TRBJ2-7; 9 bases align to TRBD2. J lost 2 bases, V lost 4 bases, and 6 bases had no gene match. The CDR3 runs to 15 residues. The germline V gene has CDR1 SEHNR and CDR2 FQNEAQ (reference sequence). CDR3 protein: CASSSTSGCPYEQYF. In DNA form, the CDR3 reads TGTGCCAGCAGCTCAACTAGCGGGTGTCCCTACGAGCAGTACTTC.

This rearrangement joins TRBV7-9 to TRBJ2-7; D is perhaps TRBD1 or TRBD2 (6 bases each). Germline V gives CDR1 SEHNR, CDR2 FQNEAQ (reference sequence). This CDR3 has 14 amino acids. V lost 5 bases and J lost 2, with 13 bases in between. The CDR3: CASSPPGAAYEQYF. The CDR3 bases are TGTGCCAGCAGCCCTCCGGGGGCCGCCTACGAGCAGTACTTC.

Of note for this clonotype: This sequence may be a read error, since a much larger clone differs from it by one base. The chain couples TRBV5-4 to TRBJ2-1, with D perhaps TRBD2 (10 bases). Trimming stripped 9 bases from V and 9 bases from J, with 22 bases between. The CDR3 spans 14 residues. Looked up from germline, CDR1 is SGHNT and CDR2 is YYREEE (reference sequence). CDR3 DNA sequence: TGTGCCAACAGGGGGCTAGCGGGAGATGGTGAGCAGTTCTTC. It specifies CANRGLAGDGEQFF.

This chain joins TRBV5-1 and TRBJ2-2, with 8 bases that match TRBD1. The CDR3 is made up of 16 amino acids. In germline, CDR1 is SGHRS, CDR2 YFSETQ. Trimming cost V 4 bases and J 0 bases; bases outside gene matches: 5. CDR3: CASSIIQGANTGELFF. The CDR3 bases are TGCGCCAGCAGCATAATACAGGGGGCGAACACCGGGGAGCTGTTTTTT.

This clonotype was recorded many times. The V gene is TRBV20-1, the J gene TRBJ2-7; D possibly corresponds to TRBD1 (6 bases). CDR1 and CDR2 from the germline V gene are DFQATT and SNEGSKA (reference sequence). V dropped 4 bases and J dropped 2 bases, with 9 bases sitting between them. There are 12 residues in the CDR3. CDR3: CSAKQGPYEQYF. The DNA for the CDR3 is TGCAGTGCTAAACAGGGACCCTACGAGCAGTACTTC.

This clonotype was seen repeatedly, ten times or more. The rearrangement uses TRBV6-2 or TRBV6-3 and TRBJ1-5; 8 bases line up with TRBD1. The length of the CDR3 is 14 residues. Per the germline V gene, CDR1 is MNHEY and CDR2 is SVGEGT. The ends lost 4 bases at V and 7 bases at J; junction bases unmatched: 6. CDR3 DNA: TGTGCCAGCAGTTTAAGACAGGGGAACCAGCCCCAGCATTTT. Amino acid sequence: CASSLRQGNQPQHF.

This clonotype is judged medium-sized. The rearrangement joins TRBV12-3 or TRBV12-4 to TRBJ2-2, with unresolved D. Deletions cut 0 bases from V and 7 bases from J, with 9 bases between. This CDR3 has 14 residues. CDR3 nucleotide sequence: TGTGCCAGCAGTTTAGCGGGAACTCTCGGGGAGCTGTTTTTT. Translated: CASSLAGTLGELFF.

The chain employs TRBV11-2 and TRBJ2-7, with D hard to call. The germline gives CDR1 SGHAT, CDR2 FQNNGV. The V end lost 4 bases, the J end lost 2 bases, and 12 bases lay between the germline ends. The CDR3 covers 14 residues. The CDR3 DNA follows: TGTGCCAGCAGCTCTCTCCGATGGGCCTACGAGCAGTACTTC. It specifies CASSSLRWAYEQYF.

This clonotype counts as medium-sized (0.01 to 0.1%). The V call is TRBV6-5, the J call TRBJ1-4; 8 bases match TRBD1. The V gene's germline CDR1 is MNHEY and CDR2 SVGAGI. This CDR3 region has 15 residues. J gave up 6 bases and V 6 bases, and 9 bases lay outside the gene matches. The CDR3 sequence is CASRVGQGAYEKLFF. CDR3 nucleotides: TGTGCCAGCAGGGTCGGGCAGGGGGCTTATGAAAAACTGTTTTTT.

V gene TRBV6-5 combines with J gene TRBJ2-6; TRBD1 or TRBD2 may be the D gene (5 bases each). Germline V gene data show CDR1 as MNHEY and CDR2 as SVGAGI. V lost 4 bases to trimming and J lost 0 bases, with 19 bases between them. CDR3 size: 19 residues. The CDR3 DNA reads TGTGCCAGCAGTTCTTTACAGTTGGGGGACCTCTCTGGGGCCAACGTCCTGACTTTC. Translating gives CASSSLQLGDLSGANVLTF.

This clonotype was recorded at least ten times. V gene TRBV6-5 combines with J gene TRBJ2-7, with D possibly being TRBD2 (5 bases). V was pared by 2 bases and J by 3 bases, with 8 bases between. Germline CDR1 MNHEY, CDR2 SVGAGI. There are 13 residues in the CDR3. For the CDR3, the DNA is TGTGCCAGCAGTTACGACTATTACTACGAGCAGTACTTC. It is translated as CASSYDYYYEQYF.

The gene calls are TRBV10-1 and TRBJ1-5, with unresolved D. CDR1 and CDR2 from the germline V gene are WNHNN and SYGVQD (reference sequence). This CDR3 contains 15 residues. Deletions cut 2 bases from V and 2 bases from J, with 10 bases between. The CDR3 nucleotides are TGCGCCAGCAGTGAGGGGCACGATGGCAATCAGCCCCAGCATTTT. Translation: CASSEGHDGNQPQHF.

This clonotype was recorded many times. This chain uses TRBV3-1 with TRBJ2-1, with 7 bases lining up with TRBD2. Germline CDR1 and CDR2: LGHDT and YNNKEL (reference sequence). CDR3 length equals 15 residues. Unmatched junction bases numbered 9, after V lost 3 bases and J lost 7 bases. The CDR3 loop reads CASSQEGLPANEQFF. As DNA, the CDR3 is TGTGCCAGCAGCCAGGAGGGACTACCGGCGAATGAGCAGTTCTTC.

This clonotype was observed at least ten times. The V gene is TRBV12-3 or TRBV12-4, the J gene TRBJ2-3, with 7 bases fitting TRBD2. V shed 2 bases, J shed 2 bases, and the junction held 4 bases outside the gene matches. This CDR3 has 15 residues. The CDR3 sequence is CASSLSLADTDTQYF. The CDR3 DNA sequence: TGTGCCAGCAGTTTAAGTCTAGCGGACACAGATACGCAGTATTTT.

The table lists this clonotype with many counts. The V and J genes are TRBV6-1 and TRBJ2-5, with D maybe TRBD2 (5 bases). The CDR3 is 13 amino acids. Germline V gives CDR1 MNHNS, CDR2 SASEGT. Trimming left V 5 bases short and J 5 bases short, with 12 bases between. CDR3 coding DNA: TGTGCCAGCAGTCCCCGGAGGTCGGAGACCCAGTACTTC. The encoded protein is CASSPRRSETQYF.

DNA of the CDR3: TGTGCCAGCAGGCGACACAGCGGGAGAGGGGTCGGGGAGCTGTTTTTT. It codes for CASRRHSGRGVGELFF. V and J are TRBV6-1 and TRBJ2-2; TRBD2 matches 8 bases. V was clipped by 6 bases and J by 7 bases; unmatched bases: 13. CDR1 is MNHNS, CDR2 SASEGT, per germline. The CDR3 runs to 16 residues.

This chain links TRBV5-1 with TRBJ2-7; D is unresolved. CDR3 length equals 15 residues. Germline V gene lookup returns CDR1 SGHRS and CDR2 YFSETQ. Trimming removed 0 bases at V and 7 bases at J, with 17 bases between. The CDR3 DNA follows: TGCGCCAGCAGCTTGGGCGACATGTTCTTGTGGGAGCAGTACTTC. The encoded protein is CASSLGDMFLWEQYF.

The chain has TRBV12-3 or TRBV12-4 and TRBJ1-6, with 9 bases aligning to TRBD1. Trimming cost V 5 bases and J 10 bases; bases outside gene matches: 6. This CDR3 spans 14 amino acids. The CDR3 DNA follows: TGTGCCAGCAGTCCTACAGGGGGCGAATCACCCCTCCACTTT. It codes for CASSPTGGESPLHF.

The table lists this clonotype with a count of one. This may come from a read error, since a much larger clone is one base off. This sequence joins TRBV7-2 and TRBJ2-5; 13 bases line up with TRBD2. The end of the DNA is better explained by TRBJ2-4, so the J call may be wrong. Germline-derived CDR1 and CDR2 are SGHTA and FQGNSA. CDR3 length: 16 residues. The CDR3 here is CDSSPRTSGSQNIQYF. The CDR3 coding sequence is TGTGACAGCAGCCCTCGGACTAGCGGGAGTCAAAACATTCAGTACTTC.

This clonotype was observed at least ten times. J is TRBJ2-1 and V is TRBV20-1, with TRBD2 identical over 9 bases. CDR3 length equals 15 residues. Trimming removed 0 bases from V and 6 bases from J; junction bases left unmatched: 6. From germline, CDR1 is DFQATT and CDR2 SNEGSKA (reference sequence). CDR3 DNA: TGCAGTGCTAGAGATCTAAGCGGGAGGACCAATGAGCAGTTCTTC. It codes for CSARDLSGRTNEQFF.

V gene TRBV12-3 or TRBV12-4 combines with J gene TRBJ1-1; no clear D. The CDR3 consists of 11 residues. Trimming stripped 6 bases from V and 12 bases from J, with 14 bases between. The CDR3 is CASSYDTETFF. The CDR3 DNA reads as TGTGCCAGCAGCTATGACACTGAGACTTTCTTT.

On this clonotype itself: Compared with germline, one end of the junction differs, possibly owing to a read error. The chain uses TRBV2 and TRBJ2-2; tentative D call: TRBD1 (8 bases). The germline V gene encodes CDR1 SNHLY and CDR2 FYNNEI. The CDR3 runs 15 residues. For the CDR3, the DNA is TGTGCCAGCAGTTCTTGGACAGGGAGGGCCGGTGAGCTGTTTTTT. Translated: CASSSWTGRAGELFF. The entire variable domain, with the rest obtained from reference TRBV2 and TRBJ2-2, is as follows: EPEVTQTPSHQVTQMGQEVILRCVPISNHLYFYWYRQILGQKVEFLVSFYNNEISEKSEIFDDQFSVERPDGSNFTLKIRSTKLEDSAMYFCASSSWTGRAGELFFGEGSRLTVL.

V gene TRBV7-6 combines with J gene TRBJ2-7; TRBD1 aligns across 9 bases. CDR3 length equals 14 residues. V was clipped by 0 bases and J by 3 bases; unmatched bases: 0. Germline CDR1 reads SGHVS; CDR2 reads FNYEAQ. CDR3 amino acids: CASSLAGQGYEQYF. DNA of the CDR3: TGTGCCAGCAGCTTAGCGGGACAGGGCTACGAGCAGTACTTC.

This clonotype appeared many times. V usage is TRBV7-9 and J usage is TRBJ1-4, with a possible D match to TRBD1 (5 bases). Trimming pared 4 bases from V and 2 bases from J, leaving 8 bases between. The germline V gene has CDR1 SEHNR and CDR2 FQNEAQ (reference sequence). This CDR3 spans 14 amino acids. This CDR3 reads CASSYRPTNEKLFF. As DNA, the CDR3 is TGTGCCAGCAGCTACAGGCCTACTAATGAAAAACTGTTTTTT.

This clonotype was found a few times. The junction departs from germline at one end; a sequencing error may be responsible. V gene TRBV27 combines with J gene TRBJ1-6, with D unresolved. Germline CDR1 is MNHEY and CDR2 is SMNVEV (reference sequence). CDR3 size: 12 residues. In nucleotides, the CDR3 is TGTGCCAGCAGTTCAAATAGTTCAACCCTCCACTTT. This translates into CASSSNSSTLHF.

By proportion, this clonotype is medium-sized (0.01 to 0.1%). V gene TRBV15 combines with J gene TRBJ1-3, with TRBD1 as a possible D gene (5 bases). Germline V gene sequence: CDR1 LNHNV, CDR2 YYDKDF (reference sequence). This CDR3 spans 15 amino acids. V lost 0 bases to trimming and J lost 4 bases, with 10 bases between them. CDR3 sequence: CATSRDLGDGNTIYF. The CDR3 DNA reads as TGTGCCACCAGCAGAGATCTGGGGGACGGAAACACCATATATTTT.

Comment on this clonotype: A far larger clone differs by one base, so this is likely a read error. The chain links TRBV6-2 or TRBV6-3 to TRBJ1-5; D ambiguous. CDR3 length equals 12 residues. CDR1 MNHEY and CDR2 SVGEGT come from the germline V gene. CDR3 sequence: CANSYPNQPQHF. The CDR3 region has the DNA TGTGCCAACAGTTACCCCAATCAGCCCCAGCATTTT.

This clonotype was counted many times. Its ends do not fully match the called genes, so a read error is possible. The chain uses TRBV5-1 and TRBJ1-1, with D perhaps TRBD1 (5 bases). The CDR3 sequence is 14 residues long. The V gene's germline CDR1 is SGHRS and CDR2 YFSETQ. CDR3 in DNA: TGCGCCAGCAGCTTGGTTGGGGCGAACCCTGAAGCTTTCTTT. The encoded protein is CASSLVGANPEAFF. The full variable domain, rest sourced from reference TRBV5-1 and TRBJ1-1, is KAGVTQTPRYLIKTRGQQVTLSCSPISGHRSVSWYQQTPGQGLQFLFEYFSETQRNKGNFPGRFSGRQFSNSRSEMNVSTLELGDSALYLCASSLVGANPEAFFGQGTRLTVV.

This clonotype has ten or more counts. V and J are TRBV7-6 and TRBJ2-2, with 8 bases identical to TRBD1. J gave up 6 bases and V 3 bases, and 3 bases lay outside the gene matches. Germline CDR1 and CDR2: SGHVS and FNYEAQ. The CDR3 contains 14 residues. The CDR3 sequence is CASSFRGQSGELFF. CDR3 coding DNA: TGTGCCAGCAGCTTCAGGGGGCAGTCCGGGGAGCTGTTTTTT.

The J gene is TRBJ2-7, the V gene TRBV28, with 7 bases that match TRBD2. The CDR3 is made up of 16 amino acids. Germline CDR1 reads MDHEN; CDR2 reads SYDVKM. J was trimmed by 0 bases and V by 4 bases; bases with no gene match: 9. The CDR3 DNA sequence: TGTGCCAGCAGTTCCCTTCCCTTAGCGGGCTCCTACGAGCAGTACTTC. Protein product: CASSSLPLAGSYEQYF.